What follows describes a single T cell receptor (beta chain). Through Arm-PCR of CDR3 regions and iRepertoire HTBI primers, TCR beta libraries were built. TCRdb recomputed calls from the multiplex PCR reads with MiXCR, one row per CDR3 protein. The sample consists of 250,000 to 300,000 distinct CDR3 sequences, 18% of them appearing once. This CDR3 is 18 amino acids long. Germline-derived CDR1 and CDR2 are MGHRA and YSYEKL. Deletions cut 1 base from V and 0 bases from J, with 16 bases between. This specimen comes from a study of regulatory T cells in long-lasting Graves disease. The time point was: newly diagnosed GD, antithyroid drugs for less than 3 months. Researchers made the TCR library from RNA that was extracted from PBMCs. This sample also appeared in a second study, on T cells in Graves' hyperthyroidism and ophthalmopathy.

This TCR came from a woman in her 30s with Graves disease. The chain joins TRBV4-1 to TRBJ2-1; possible D gene TRBD1, 7 bases. The sequencing here drew on peripheral blood mononuclear cells (PBMCs), taken at new diagnosis, from a patient treated with antithyroid drugs. The CDR3 reads CASSQAPQGGSSYNEQFF. The CDR3 DNA reads as TGCGCCAGCAGCCAAGCCCCCCAGGGGGGTAGCTCCTACAATGAGCAGTTCTTC.